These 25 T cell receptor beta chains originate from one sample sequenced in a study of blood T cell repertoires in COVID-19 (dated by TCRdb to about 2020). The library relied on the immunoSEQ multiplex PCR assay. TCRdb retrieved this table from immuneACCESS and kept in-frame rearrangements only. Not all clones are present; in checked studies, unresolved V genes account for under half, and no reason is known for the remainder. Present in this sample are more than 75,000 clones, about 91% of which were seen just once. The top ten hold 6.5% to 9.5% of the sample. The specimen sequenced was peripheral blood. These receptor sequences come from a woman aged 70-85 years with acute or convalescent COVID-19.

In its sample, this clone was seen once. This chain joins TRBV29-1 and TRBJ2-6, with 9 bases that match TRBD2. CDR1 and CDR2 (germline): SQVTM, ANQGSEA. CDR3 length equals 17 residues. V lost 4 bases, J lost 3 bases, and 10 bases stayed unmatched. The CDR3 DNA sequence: TGCAGCGTTGTTGGGCGGGAGGGCCGGAGTGGGGCCAACGTCCTGACTTTC. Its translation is CSVVGREGRSGANVLTF. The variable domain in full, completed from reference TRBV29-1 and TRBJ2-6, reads SAVISQKPSRDICQRGTSLTIQCQVDSQVTMMFWYRQQPGQSLTLIATANQGSEATYESGFVIDKFPISRPNLTFSTLTVSNMSPEDSSIYLCSVVGREGRSGANVLTFGAGSRLTVL.

CDR3 nucleotide sequence: TGTGCCAGCAGCTCTAGAGGACAGAGCAATCAGCCCCAGCATTTT. It translates to CASSSRGQSNQPQHF. The gene calls are TRBV7-2 and TRBJ1-5, with TRBD1 as a possible D gene (6 bases). V was cut by 4 bases and J by 1 base, with 11 bases left in between. The germline gives CDR1 SGHTA, CDR2 FQGNSA. The CDR3 runs 15 residues.

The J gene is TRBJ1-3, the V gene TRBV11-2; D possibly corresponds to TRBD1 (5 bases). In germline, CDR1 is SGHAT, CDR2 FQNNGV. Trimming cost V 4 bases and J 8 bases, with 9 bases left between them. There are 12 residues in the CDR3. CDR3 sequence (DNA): TGTGCCAGCAGCTCGGGGGGGGACACCATATATTTT. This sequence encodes CASSSGGDTIYF.

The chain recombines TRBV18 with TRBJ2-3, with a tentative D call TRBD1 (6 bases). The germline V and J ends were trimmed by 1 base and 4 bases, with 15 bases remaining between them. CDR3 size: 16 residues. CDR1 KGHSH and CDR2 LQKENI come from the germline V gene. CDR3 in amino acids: CASSPQFNRAADTQYF. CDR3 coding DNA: TGTGCCAGCTCACCACAGTTTAACAGGGCGGCAGATACGCAGTATTTT.

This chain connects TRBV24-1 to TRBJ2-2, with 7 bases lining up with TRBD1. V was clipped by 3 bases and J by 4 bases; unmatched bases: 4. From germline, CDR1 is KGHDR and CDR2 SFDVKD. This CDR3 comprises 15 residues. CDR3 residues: CATSDAGTVTGELFF. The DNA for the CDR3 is TGTGCCACCAGTGATGCCGGGACAGTCACCGGGGAGCTGTTTTTT.

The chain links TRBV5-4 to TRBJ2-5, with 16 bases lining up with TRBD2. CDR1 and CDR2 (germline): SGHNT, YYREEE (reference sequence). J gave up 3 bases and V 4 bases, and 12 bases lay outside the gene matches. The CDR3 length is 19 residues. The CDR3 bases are TGTGCCAGCAGCCGAGATCCCGCCGGGACTAGCGGGGGGGAAGAGACCCAGTACTTC. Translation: CASSRDPAGTSGGEETQYF.

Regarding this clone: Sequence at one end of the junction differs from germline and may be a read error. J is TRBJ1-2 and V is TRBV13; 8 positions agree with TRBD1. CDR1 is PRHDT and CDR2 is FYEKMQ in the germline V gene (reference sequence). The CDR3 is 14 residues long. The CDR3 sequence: CASSVGTGAGGYTF. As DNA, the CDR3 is TGTGCCAGCAGCGTAGGGACAGGCGCTGGGGGCTACACCTTC.

CDR3 DNA: TGCGCCAGCAGCTTGGGACAGAATCCTTATGGCTACACCTTC. Residues: CASSLGQNPYGYTF. The chain recombines TRBV5-1 with TRBJ1-2; possibly TRBD1 for D (5 bases). The CDR3 sequence is 14 residues long. V lost 0 bases and J lost 5, with 11 bases in between. In germline, CDR1 is SGHRS, CDR2 YFSETQ.

The CDR3 protein is CAWSEPKGVRGYTF. As DNA, the CDR3 is TGTGCCTGGAGTGAACCCAAGGGGGTGAGAGGCTACACCTTC. The chain recombines TRBV30 with TRBJ1-2; D may be TRBD1 (6 bases). This CDR3 spans 14 amino acids. V lost 1 base and J lost 8, with 17 bases in between. Germline assignment: CDR1 GTSNPN and CDR2 SVGIG (reference sequence).

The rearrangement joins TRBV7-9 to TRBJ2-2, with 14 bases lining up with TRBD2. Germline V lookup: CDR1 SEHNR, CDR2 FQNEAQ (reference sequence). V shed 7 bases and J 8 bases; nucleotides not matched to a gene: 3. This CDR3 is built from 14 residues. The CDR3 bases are TGTGCCAGCACGGGACTAGCGGGAGTTGGGGAGCTGTTTTTT. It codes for CASTGLAGVGELFF.

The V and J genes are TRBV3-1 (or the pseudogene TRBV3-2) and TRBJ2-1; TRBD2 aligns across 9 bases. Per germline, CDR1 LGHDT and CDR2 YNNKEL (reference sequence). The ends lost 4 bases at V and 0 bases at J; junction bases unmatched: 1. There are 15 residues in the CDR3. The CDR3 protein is CASSRGGDSYNEQFF. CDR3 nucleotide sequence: TGTGCCAGCAGCCGCGGGGGGGACTCCTACAATGAGCAGTTCTTC.

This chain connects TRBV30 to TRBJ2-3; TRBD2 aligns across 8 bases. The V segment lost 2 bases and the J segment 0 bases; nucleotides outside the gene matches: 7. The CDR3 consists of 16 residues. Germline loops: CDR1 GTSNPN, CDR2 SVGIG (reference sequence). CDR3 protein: CAWSPGGGRSTDTQYF. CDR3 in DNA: TGTGCCTGGAGTCCCGGGGGGGGTCGTAGCACAGATACGCAGTATTTT.

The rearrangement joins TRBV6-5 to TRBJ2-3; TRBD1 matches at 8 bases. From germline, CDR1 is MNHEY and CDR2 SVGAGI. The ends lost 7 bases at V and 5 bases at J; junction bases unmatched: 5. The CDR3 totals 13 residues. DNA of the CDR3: TGTGCCAGCAAAGGACAGGGTCAAGATACGCAGTATTTT. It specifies CASKGQGQDTQYF.

For the CDR3, the DNA is TGCAGTGCTAGTTTTCGGGGATCCAGCTATGGCTACACCTTC. Amino acid sequence: CSASFRGSSYGYTF. The chain couples TRBV20-1 to TRBJ1-2; D remains unclear. Trimming removed 3 bases from V and 4 bases from J, with 15 bases in between. The CDR3 spans 14 residues. CDR1 and CDR2 from the germline V gene are DFQATT and SNEGSKA (reference sequence).

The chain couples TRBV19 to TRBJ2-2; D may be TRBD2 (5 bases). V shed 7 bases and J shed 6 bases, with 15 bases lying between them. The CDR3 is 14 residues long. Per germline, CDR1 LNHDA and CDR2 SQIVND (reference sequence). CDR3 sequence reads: CASTPGSAAGELFF. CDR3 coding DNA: TGTGCCAGTACCCCGGGTAGCGCGGCCGGGGAGCTGTTTTTT.

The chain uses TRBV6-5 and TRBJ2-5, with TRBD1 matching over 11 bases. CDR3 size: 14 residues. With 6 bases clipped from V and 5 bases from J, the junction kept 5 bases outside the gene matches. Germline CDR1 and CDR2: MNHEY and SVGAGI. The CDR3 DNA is TGTGCCAGCAGAGCCGGGACAGGGGGGGAGACCCAGTACTTC. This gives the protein CASRAGTGGETQYF.

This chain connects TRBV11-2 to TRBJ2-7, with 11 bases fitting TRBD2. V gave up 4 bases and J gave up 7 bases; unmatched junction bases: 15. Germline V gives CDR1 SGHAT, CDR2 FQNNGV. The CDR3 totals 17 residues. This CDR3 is CASSSYPFSGRAWEQYF. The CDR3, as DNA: TGTGCCAGCAGCTCTTACCCTTTTAGCGGGAGGGCCTGGGAGCAGTACTTC.

CDR3 nucleotide sequence: TGTGCCAGTAGTACAGAAGAGACCCAGTACTTC. This sequence encodes CASSTEETQYF. The rearrangement uses TRBV19 and TRBJ2-5; no firm D call. Germline CDR1 LNHDA, CDR2 SQIVND (reference sequence). The CDR3 length is 11 residues. V lost 4 bases, J lost 3 bases, and 3 bases lay in between.

The CDR3: CASSTGDRASYGYTF. CDR3 nucleotide sequence: TGCGCCAGCAGCACTGGCGACAGGGCCAGTTATGGCTACACCTTC. This chain links TRBV5-1 with TRBJ1-2, with 7 bases that match TRBD1. Germline CDR1 is SGHRS and CDR2 is YFSETQ. This CDR3 is 15 amino acids long. The ends lost 4 bases at V and 5 bases at J; junction bases unmatched: 11.

The CDR3 loop reads CASSTRPGLTSSYEQYF. CDR3 nucleotide sequence: TGTGCCAGTAGTACCCGCCCGGGACTGACAAGCTCCTACGAGCAGTACTTC. The rearrangement uses TRBV19 and TRBJ2-7, with TRBD2 as a possible D gene (6 bases). Germline V gene sequence: CDR1 LNHDA, CDR2 SQIVND (reference sequence). CDR3 length equals 17 residues. V gave up 4 bases and J gave up 0 bases, with 19 bases separating them.

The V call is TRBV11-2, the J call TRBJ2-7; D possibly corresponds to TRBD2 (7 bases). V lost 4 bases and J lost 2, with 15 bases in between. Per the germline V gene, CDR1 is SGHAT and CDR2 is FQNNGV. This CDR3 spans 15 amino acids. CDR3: CASSSVRGGTYEQYF. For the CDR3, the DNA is TGTGCCAGCAGCTCCGTGAGGGGGGGGACCTACGAGCAGTACTTC.

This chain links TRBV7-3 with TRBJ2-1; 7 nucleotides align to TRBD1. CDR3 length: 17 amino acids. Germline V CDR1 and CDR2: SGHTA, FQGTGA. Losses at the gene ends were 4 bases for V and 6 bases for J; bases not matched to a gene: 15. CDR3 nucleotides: TGTGCCAGCAGCTCTTCCACCTTACGACAGGGTCTCAATGAGCAGTTCTTC. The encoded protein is CASSSSTLRQGLNEQFF.

CDR3 region: CASSSRDSKNYGYTF. The CDR3 coding sequence is TGTGCCAGCAGCAGTCGGGACAGCAAAAACTATGGCTACACCTTC. The chain couples TRBV3-1 (or the pseudogene TRBV3-2) to TRBJ1-2; 7 bases fit TRBD1. The ends lost 5 bases at V and 2 bases at J; junction bases unmatched: 8. Germline CDR1 reads LGHDT; CDR2 reads YNNKEL (reference sequence). The CDR3 is made up of 15 amino acids.

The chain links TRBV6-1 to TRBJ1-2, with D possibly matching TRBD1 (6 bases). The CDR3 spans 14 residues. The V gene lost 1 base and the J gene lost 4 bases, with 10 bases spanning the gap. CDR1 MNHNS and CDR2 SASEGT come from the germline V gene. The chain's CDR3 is CASSEGTALYGYTF. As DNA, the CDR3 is TGTGCCAGCAGTGAAGGGACAGCCCTCTATGGCTACACCTTC.

CDR3 in DNA: TGTGCCTGGGGTAATACAGGGCACAATCAGCCCCAGCATTTT. This codes for CAWGNTGHNQPQHF. This chain links TRBV30 with TRBJ1-5, with a weak D call TRBD1 (6 bases). In germline, CDR1 is GTSNPN, CDR2 SVGIG (reference sequence). The CDR3 consists of 14 residues. V was cut by 5 bases and J by 3 bases, with 14 bases left in between.